The 5 T cell receptor beta chains given below trace back to one sample, sequenced in a study of cytomegalovirus exposure and HLA in healthy donors. The data were produced by immunoSEQ multiplex PCR, yet TCRdb's version contains in-frame clones alone and is incomplete. The sample includes roughly 200,000 clones, about 81% of them seen just once. Material for sequencing was PBMCs. The receptor source for this set is a woman aged 25 to 39 in good health and CMV-seronegative.

This chain joins TRBV6-5 and TRBJ2-1, with D hard to call. Per germline, CDR1 MNHEY and CDR2 SVGAGI. The CDR3 has 13 amino acids. With 3 bases removed from V and 5 bases from J, the gap between germline ends came to 8 bases. CDR3 amino acids: CASSYYRDNEQFF. The CDR3 coding sequence is TGTGCCAGCAGTTATTACCGGGACAATGAGCAGTTCTTC.

This sequence joins TRBV6-5 and TRBJ2-2; 8 bases are a match to TRBD1. CDR3 size: 15 residues. Germline CDR1 MNHEY, CDR2 SVGAGI. Trimming cost V 6 bases and J 1 base; bases outside gene matches: 4. As DNA, the CDR3 is TGTGCCAGCAGGCGCGACAGGGGGAACACCGGGGAGCTGTTTTTT. The encoded protein is CASRRDRGNTGELFF.

The V call is TRBV18, the J call TRBJ2-2; D is undetermined. Trimming removed 3 bases from V and 0 bases from J, with 11 bases in between. The CDR3 has 16 amino acids. Germline V gene lookup returns CDR1 KGHSH and CDR2 LQKENI. CDR3 sequence: CASSPAQAANTGELFF. As DNA, the CDR3 is TGTGCCAGCTCACCCGCGCAGGCCGCGAACACCGGGGAGCTGTTTTTT.

This clone was seen once. The rearrangement uses TRBV20-1 and TRBJ2-7, with D perhaps matching TRBD1 (5 bases). Germline lookup yields CDR1 DFQATT and CDR2 SNEGSKA (reference sequence). V lost 3 bases and J 3 bases, leaving 6 bases between the germline ends. The CDR3 totals 11 residues. The CDR3 nucleotides are TGCAGTGCTAGTGACAGCTACGAGCAGTACTTC. Residues: CSASDSYEQYF.

This rearrangement joins TRBV4-1 to TRBJ2-1; 10 bases line up with TRBD2. This CDR3 comprises 18 residues. Germline V gene data show CDR1 as MGHRA and CDR2 as YSYEKL. J was trimmed by 3 bases and V by 0 bases; bases with no gene match: 8. The CDR3, as DNA: TGCGCCAGCAGCCAAGATCTTAAGCGGGGGGGCCTCTACAATGAGCAGTTCTTC. It codes for CASSQDLKRGGLYNEQFF.